This entry lists 19 T cell receptor beta chains sequenced from one sample in a study of regulatory T cells in long-lasting Graves disease. Time point denoted: persistent/refractory GD, antithyroid drugs over 5 years with positive TRAb. RNA isolated from PBMCs was used to make the TCR library. Arm-PCR of CDR3 regions and iRepertoire HTBI primers were used to build TCR beta libraries. TCRdb re-derived calls from the multiplex PCR reads in MiXCR, one entry per CDR3 protein. The sample includes about 420,000 distinct CDR3 sequences, about 25% of them seen just once. Sequenced here: peripheral blood mononuclear cells (PBMCs), sampled when the disease was refractory, from a patient treated with antithyroid drugs. Receptors originate from a female donor with Graves disease.

In its sample, this clonotype was seen many times. The V call is TRBV12-3 or TRBV12-4, the J call TRBJ1-1; 8 nucleotides agree with TRBD1. This CDR3 comprises 11 residues. V lost 6 bases to trimming and J lost 7 bases; unmatched junction nucleotides: 1. The CDR3 DNA reads TGTGCCAGCAGCACAGGGGGTGAAGCTTTCTTT. It encodes CASSTGGEAFF.

This clonotype showed up just once. The chain joins TRBV28 to TRBJ2-3; possible D gene TRBD2, 5 bases. V was trimmed by 10 bases and J by 2 bases, leaving 13 bases between them. CDR1 MDHEN and CDR2 SYDVKM come from the germline V gene. The CDR3 loop spans 13 amino acids. CDR3 protein: CATLEDFTDTQYF. The CDR3 DNA reads TGTGCCACCCTCGAGGACTTCACAGATACGCAGTATTTT.

This clonotype was seen ten or more times. The rearrangement uses TRBV27 and TRBJ2-5; D is unresolved. This CDR3 has 15 residues. The V gene's germline CDR1 is MNHEY and CDR2 SMNVEV (reference sequence). Trimming removed 0 bases from V and 5 bases from J, with 13 bases in between. CDR3: CASSLSKLRYETQYF. Here the CDR3 DNA reads TGTGCCAGCAGTTTATCGAAGTTGCGGTACGAGACCCAGTACTTC.

This clonotype was picked up a small number of times. The gene calls are TRBV29-1 and TRBJ1-5; unclear D gene. Looked up from germline, CDR1 is SQVTM and CDR2 is ANQGSEA. The CDR3 extends over 13 amino acids. Trimming cost V 3 bases and J 2 bases, with 8 bases left between them. CDR3 amino acids: CSVDTGGNQPQHF. In DNA, the CDR3 is TGCAGCGTTGACACTGGGGGCAATCAGCCCCAGCATTTT.

Details on this clonotype: Germline is not matched at one junction end, which may reflect a read error. V gene TRBV7-7 combines with J gene TRBJ2-2; the D call may be TRBD1 or TRBD2 (5 bases each). CDR3 length equals 16 residues. Per the germline V gene, CDR1 is SSHAT and CDR2 is FNYEAQ (reference sequence). CDR3 bases: TGTGCTAGCAGCTTAGAAGTGGGGACCCGCACCGGGGAGCTGTTTTTT. As protein: CASSLEVGTRTGELFF.

The chain recombines TRBV2 with TRBJ2-5, with TRBD1 matching over 8 bases. The germline gives CDR1 SNHLY, CDR2 FYNNEI. After removal of 6 bases from V and 5 bases from J, the junction contained 14 bases not matched to a gene. This CDR3 region has 16 residues. The CDR3 DNA follows: TGTGCCAGCAGCTCGCAACCCAGGGGGCTCGGGGAGACCCAGTACTTC. Translation: CASSSQPRGLGETQYF. The full variable domain, its missing parts supplied by reference TRBV2 and TRBJ2-5, is EPEVTQTPSHQVTQMGQEVILRCVPISNHLYFYWYRQILGQKVEFLVSFYNNEISEKSEIFDDQFSVERPDGSNFTLKIRSTKLEDSAMYFCASSSQPRGLGETQYFGPGTRLLVL.

Notes on this clonotype: A far more abundant clone sits one base away, making this likely a read error. The chain carries TRBV28 and TRBJ1-4; D not certain. The J call could be wrong; TRBJ1-6 is a better fit for the DNA end. This CDR3 comprises 15 residues. Per germline, CDR1 MDHEN and CDR2 SYDVKM. CDR3 nucleotides: TGTGCCTGCAGTACCGGACCCCCTCCCAATTCACCCCTCCACTTT. Translation: CACSTGPPPNSPLHF.

There are many counts of this clonotype. V usage is TRBV20-1 and J usage is TRBJ1-2, with 8 bases identical to TRBD1. The germline V gene has CDR1 DFQATT and CDR2 SNEGSKA (reference sequence). The CDR3 has 13 amino acids. V lost 3 bases and J lost 8; bases outside the gene matches: 8. The CDR3 reads CSASRTGSGGYTF. In DNA, the CDR3 is TGCAGTGCTAGTAGGACAGGGTCGGGAGGCTACACCTTC.

The chain combines TRBV19 with TRBJ2-2; D may match TRBD1 or TRBD2 (5 bases each). Germline CDR1 and CDR2: LNHDA and SQIVND (reference sequence). There are 15 residues in the CDR3. The V gene lost 8 bases and the J gene lost 0 bases, with 13 bases spanning the gap. The CDR3 bases are TGTGCCAGTGCCGTTTGGGGGTCGAACACCGGGGAGCTGTTTTTT. Protein: CASAVWGSNTGELFF.

This clonotype was observed a few times. This chain uses TRBV10-3 with TRBJ1-1, with D unclear. This CDR3 contains 14 residues. V lost 2 bases, J lost 1 base, and 8 bases lay in between. Germline V gene lookup returns CDR1 ENHRY and CDR2 SYGVKD. In nucleotides, the CDR3 is TGTGCCATCAGTGAGCGGCCAGGGAACACTGAAGCTTTCTTT. It specifies CAISERPGNTEAFF.

The genes are TRBV5-1 and TRBJ2-7; D is unclear. The V and J ends lost 1 base and 0 bases respectively, with 8 bases between them. The length of the CDR3 is 14 residues. Per the germline V gene, CDR1 is SGHRS and CDR2 is YFSETQ. CDR3 sequence reads: CASSLPSPSYEQYF. CDR3 DNA sequence: TGCGCCAGCAGCTTGCCATCCCCCTCCTACGAGCAGTACTTC.

The chain couples TRBV10-3 to TRBJ1-1, with 7 nucleotides matching TRBD1. The germline CDR1 and CDR2 sequences are ENHRY and SYGVKD. The CDR3 has 17 amino acids. V lost 6 bases to trimming and J lost 0 bases; unmatched junction nucleotides: 13. CDR3 nucleotides: TGTGCCATCAGCGCCCCCAAGGAGACAGGGATGAACACTGAAGCTTTCTTT. Amino acid sequence: CAISAPKETGMNTEAFF.

The chain combines TRBV25-1 with TRBJ2-5; 9 bases are shared with TRBD1. The V and J ends lost 4 bases and 5 bases, in that order; junction bases with no gene match: 5. The germline V gene has CDR1 MGHDK and CDR2 SYGVNS. The CDR3 totals 14 residues. CDR3 in amino acids: CASSVYRGQETQYF. The CDR3 region has the DNA TGTGCCAGCAGTGTATACAGGGGGCAGGAGACCCAGTACTTC. Filled out from reference TRBV25-1 and TRBJ2-5, the complete variable domain reads EADIYQTPRYLVIGTGKKITLECSQTMGHDKMYWYQQDPGMELHLIHYSYGVNSTEKGDLSSESTVSRIRTEHFPLTLESARPSHTSQYLCASSVYRGQETQYFGPGTRLLVL.

There are a few counts of this clonotype. The J gene is TRBJ2-5, the V gene TRBV5-1; possible D gene TRBD1, 5 bases. The CDR3 is 15 amino acids. Germline values: CDR1 SGHRS, CDR2 YFSETQ. Trimming removed 4 bases at V and 0 bases at J, with 13 bases between. The CDR3 reads CASSPVDSNQETQYF. The CDR3 DNA reads TGCGCCAGCAGCCCCGTCGACAGCAACCAAGAGACCCAGTACTTC.

A few counts support this clonotype. The V gene is TRBV9, the J gene TRBJ1-1, with D perhaps TRBD1 (5 bases). There are 15 residues in the CDR3. The germline V gene has CDR1 SGDLS and CDR2 YYNGEE. V was cut by 2 bases and J by 2 bases, with 13 bases left in between. CDR3: CASSVSGPSNTEAFF. For the CDR3, the DNA is TGTGCCAGCAGCGTTTCAGGGCCTAGTAACACTGAAGCTTTCTTT.

This clonotype was recorded only once. V is TRBV19 and J is TRBJ1-3; possibly TRBD1 for D (5 bases). V was trimmed by 10 bases and J by 2 bases, leaving 15 bases between them. Germline V gene lookup returns CDR1 LNHDA and CDR2 SQIVND (reference sequence). The CDR3 contains 14 residues. DNA for the CDR3: TGTGCCAATGGGCAGGGTACTACTGGAAACACCATATATTTT. Its translation is CANGQGTTGNTIYF.

The table lists this clonotype with many counts. At one boundary the junction diverges from the germline segment, which might be a read error. The gene calls are TRBV6-1 and TRBJ2-7, with D hard to call. Germline-derived CDR1 and CDR2 are MNHNS and SASEGT. The CDR3 consists of 15 residues. The CDR3 bases are TGTGCCGGCAGTGATCGACCGAGCCGCTCCTACGAGCAGTACTTC. Translating gives CAGSDRPSRSYEQYF.

V gene TRBV15 combines with J gene TRBJ2-7, with a tentative D call TRBD1 (6 bases). V was pared by 1 base and J by 3 bases, with 10 bases between. The CDR3 runs to 14 residues. Per the germline V gene, CDR1 is LNHNV and CDR2 is YYDKDF (reference sequence). CDR3 nucleotide sequence: TGTGCCACCAGCAGAGGGGACACACTCTACGAGCAGTACTTC. Translation gives CATSRGDTLYEQYF. The whole variable domain, remainder taken from reference TRBV15 and TRBJ2-7, is DAMVIQNPRYQVTQFGKPVTLSCSQTLNHNVMYWYQQKSSQAPKLLFHYYDKDFNNEADTPDNFQSRRPNTSFCFLDIRSPGLGDTAMYLCATSRGDTLYEQYFGPGTRLTVT.

This clonotype showed up many times. V usage is TRBV2 and J usage is TRBJ1-2; D is ambiguous. Between the trimmed V and J ends, which lost 6 bases and 0 bases, there was a span of 11 bases. The CDR3 runs 14 residues. Germline V gene sequence: CDR1 SNHLY, CDR2 FYNNEI. CDR3 protein: CASRADIANYGYTF. DNA of the CDR3: TGTGCCAGCAGGGCAGACATCGCTAACTATGGCTACACCTTC.